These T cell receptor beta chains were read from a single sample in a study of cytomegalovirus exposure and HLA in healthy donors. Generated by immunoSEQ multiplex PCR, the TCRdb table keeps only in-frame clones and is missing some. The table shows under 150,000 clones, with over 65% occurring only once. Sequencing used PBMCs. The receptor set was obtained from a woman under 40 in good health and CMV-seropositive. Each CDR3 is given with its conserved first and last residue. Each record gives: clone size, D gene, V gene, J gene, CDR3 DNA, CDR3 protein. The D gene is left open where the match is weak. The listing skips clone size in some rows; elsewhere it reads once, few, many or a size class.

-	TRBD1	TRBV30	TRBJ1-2	TGTGCCTGGAGTGTACAGGGGAGTTGGTATGGCTACACCTTC	CAWSVQGSWYGYTF
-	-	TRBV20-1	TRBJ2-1	TGCAGTCCCCAACGACATAATGAGCAGTTCTTC	CSPQRHNEQFF
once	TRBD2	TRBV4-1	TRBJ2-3	TGCGCCAGCAGCCAAGGTCGCGGGGGGGCAATAGATACGCAGTATTTT	CASSQGRGGAIDTQYF
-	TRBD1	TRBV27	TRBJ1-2	TGTGCCAGCAGTACCTACCGGGACAGGGGATTTGCCTACACCTTC	CASSTYRDRGFAYTF
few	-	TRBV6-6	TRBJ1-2	TGTGCCAGTAAGAAAGGGGACTATGGCTACACCTTC	CASKKGDYGYTF
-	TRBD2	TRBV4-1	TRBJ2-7	TGCGCCAGCAGCCATAAACTAGCGGGGGACTACGAGCAGTACTTC	CASSHKLAGDYEQYF
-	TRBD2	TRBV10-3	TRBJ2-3	TGTGCCATCAGTGCGCCACAACTAGCGGGGGACTTGGGAGATACGCAGTATTTT	CAISAPQLAGDLGDTQYF
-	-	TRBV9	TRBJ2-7	TGTGCCAGCAGCCATGGAGGGCAGGGATACGAGCAGTACTTC	CASSHGGQGYEQYF
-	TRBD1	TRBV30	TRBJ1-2	TGTGCCTGGACAGTTGGGACAGTGACTGGCTACACCTTC	CAWTVGTVTGYTF
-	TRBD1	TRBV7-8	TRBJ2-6	TGTGCCAGCAACCGACAGGGCGCCGGGGCCAACGTCCTGACTTTC	CASNRQGAGANVLTF
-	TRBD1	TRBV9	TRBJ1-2	TGTGCCAGCAGCGAAGACAGGGGGTTCTATGGCTACACCTTC	CASSEDRGFYGYTF
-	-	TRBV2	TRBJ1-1	TGTGCCAGCAGTGACTTTGTGGGGAGCACTGAAGCTTTCTTT	CASSDFVGSTEAFF
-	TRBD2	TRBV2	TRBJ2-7	TGTGCCAGCAAACTAGCGGGTGGGGAGCAGTACTTC	CASKLAGGEQYF
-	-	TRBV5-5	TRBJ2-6	TGTGCCAGCAGCCCCAACAGGGATTCCAGCTCTGGGGCCAACGTCCTGACTTTC	CASSPNRDSSSGANVLTF
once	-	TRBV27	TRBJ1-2	TGTGCCAGCAGTTTAGTATCCGGGACAACAAAGGATTTATATGGCTACACCTTC	CASSLVSGTTKDLYGYTF
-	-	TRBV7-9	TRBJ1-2	TGTGCCAGCAGCTTATCATTCGGGTTTGGCTACACCTTC	CASSLSFGFGYTF
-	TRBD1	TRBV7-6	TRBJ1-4	TGTGCCAGCAGCTCGCGGGACAGGAATGAAAAACTGTTTTTT	CASSSRDRNEKLFF
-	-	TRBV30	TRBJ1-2	TGTGCCTGGAGTGTAGCCGCTTTGGGGAGCTATGGCTACACCTTC	CAWSVAALGSYGYTF
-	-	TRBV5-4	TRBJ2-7	TGTGCCAGCAGCTTCGCCGGTGTGGGAGGCGAGCAGTACTTC	CASSFAGVGGEQYF
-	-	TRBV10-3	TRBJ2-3	TGTGCCATCAGTGGGATGGGGACAAAAACAGATACGCAGTATTTT	CAISGMGTKTDTQYF
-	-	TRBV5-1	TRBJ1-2	TGCGCCAGCAGCTTGGCCGGTGGCGGAACCTATGGCTACACCTTC	CASSLAGGGTYGYTF
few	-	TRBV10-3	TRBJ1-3	TGTGCCATCAGTTCAAGCGGGACTATCCGGGACACCATATATTTT	CAISSSGTIRDTIYF
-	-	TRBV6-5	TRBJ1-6	TGTGCCAGCAGCCAGGCTTCAAATTCACCCCTCCACTTT	CASSQASNSPLHF
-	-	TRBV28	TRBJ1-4	TGTGCCAGCAGTTCGTCGTCCCTGGGGGGTGAAAAACTGTTTTTT	CASSSSSLGGEKLFF
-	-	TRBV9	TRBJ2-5	TGTGCCAGCAGCGTAGGAGGGACACAAGAGACCCAGTACTTC	CASSVGGTQETQYF
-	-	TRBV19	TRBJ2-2	TGTGCCAGTAGTATATTGAGGACACCACCCGGGGAGCTGTTTTTT	CASSILRTPPGELFF
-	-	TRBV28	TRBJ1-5	TGTGCCAGCAGTTTACAGGGAATTAAACCCCAGCATTTT	CASSLQGIKPQHF
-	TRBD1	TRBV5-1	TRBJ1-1	TGCGCCAGCAGCTACCGGACAGGGAAGAACACTGAAGCTTTCTTT	CASSYRTGKNTEAFF
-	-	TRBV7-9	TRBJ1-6	TGTGCCGGCAGCTTAGGGCATTGGGGGGGTTCACCCCTCCACTTT	CAGSLGHWGGSPLHF
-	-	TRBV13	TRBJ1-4	TGTGCCAGCAGCTCCGCAGATGAAAAACTGTTTTTT	CASSSADEKLFF
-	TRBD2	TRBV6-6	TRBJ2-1	TGTGCCAGCAGTTACGGGCGGGGGGGCTCCTACAATGAGCAGTTCTTC	CASSYGRGGSYNEQFF
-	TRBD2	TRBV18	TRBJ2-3	TGTGCCAGCTCACTCGCTAGCGGGGCCGGGCGCATCACAGATACGCAGTATTTT	CASSLASGAGRITDTQYF
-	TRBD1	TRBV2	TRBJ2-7	TGTGCCAGCAGACGAACAGGGGGAGGGCAGTACTTC	CASRRTGGGQYF
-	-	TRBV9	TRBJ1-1	TGTGCCAGCAGCCCCTCTCCAGGGCCGGGGAACACTGAAGCTTTCTTT	CASSPSPGPGNTEAFF
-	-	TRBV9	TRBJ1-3	TGTGCCAGCAGCGTAAGGGGGATAGACACCATATATTTT	CASSVRGIDTIYF
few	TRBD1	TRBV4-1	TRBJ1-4	TGCGCCAGCAGCGTGCGAACAGGGGCAACTAATGAAAAACTGTTTTTT	CASSVRTGATNEKLFF
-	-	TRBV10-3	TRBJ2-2	TGTGTCTCGAAGGTAGCGGACACCGGGGAGCTGTTTTTT	CVSKVADTGELFF
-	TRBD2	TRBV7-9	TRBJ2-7	TGTGCCAGCAGCCGGGAGGGGCCCTACGAGCAGTACTTC	CASSREGPYEQYF
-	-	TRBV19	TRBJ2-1	TGTGCCAGTAGTAGAGACCCCCAGGCCTACAATGAGCAGTTCTTC	CASSRDPQAYNEQFF
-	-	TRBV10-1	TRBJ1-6	TGCGCCAGCAGTGAGCCAGGTGCAGGGAAGGGGGATTCACCCCTCCACTTT	CASSEPGAGKGDSPLHF
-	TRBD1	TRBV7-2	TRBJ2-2	TGTGCCAGCAGCCGCCGGACAGGGGACACCGGGGAGCTGTTTTTT	CASSRRTGDTGELFF
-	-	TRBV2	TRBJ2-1	TGTGCCAGCAGCCGCTACAGGGAAAATGAGCAGTTCTTC	CASSRYRENEQFF
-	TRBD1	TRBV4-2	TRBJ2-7	TGTGCCAGCAGCCAAGACGGACAGGCGGACTACGAGCAGTACTTC	CASSQDGQADYEQYF
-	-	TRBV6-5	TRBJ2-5	TGTGCCAGCAGCGGATCCGGGGGCCAAGAGACCCAGTACTTC	CASSGSGGQETQYF
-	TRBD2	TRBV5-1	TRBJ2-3	TGCGCCAGCAGCCAGCCATTGAGCGGGGGCATAACTAGCACAGATACGCAGTATTTT	CASSQPLSGGITSTDTQYF
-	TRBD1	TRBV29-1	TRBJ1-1	TGCAGCGTTAGGCGACCGGGACAGGGGGCTCCTGGGGCTTTCTTT	CSVRRPGQGAPGAFF
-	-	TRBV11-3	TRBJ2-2	TGTGCCAGCAGCTCAAGGGGGAGTAACACCGGGGAGCTGTTTTTT	CASSSRGSNTGELFF
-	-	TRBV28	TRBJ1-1	TGTGCCAGCAGGAGAACTCACACTGAAGCTTTCTTT	CASRRTHTEAFF
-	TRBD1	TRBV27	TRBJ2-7	TGTGCCAGCAGTTTACGGACTTCCCGGACAGGTCGCAACGAGCAGTACTTC	CASSLRTSRTGRNEQYF
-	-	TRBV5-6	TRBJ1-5	TGTGCCAGCAGCTTGGGCGGGGAGGGGAAGCCCCAGCATTTT	CASSLGGEGKPQHF
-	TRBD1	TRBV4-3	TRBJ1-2	TGCGCCAGCAGCCCGGACAGGGGGATTCTTTGTGGCTACACCTTC	CASSPDRGILCGYTF
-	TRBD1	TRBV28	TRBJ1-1	TGTGCCAGCAGTGGGGACTGGGACAGGGTCGTGAACACTGAAGCTTTCTTT	CASSGDWDRVVNTEAFF
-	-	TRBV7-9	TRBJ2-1	TGTGCCAGCAGCTTAAGCCCGGGGTGGGGTGAGCAGTTCTTC	CASSLSPGWGEQFF